This T cell receptor beta chain is drawn from a study of T cell responses to AZD1222 COVID-19 vaccine. Here immunoSEQ multiplex PCR was the method, and the copy in TCRdb shows in-frame clones only, minus some. This table holds 80,000 to 100,000 clones, 70% to 90% found once. As regards this clone: The antigen is undetermined.

Study-wide results and caveats: Breadth and depth of Spike-specific TCRs rose after two AZD1222 doses.

Between the trimmed V and J ends, which lost 3 bases and 0 bases, there was a span of 8 bases. The V gene's germline CDR1 is SGDLS and CDR2 YYNGEE. The CDR3 is 14 amino acids. The chain joins TRBV9 to TRBJ2-3, with D maybe TRBD1 (5 bases). The specimen was peripheral blood, collected 28 days after the second AZD1222 dose. The sequence was obtained from an adult who received the AZD1222 COVID-19 vaccine. The CDR3 DNA reads as TGTGCCAGCAGCGACGACAGTAGCACAGATACGCAGTATTTT. This codes for CASSDDSSTDTQYF.